This T cell receptor (delta chain) was documented in a study of gamma delta lymphoproliferative disorders and STAT genes (dated by TCRdb to the late 2010s). Broadly, across the study: Gamma-chain libraries were prepared from at least 50 ng of genomic DNA using the LymphoTrack Dx TCRG Assay. The study profiled TCR gamma and delta CDR3 repertoires by deep sequencing in Tgammadelta lymphoproliferative disease patients and healthy controls, within a larger immunophenotypic and STAT-mutation study. Since no corresponding Invivoscribe delta assay was available, delta-chain libraries were prepared following the standard operating procedure of the EuroClonality-NGS working group. To confirm results, a couple of gamma-chain samples and every delta-chain sample were sequenced twice.

General findings and caveats noted by the study authors: Nearly all major gamma and delta clonotypes of patients were found to be public, being shared with at least one healthy donor, and only a couple of gamma clonotypes were found to be private to disease. The authors pointed out that NGS specificity may be lower at low frequencies, so whether leukemic clones are public or private needs to be confirmed. When whole repertoires were clustered, gamma repertoires from patients formed a group apart from those of healthy controls, but delta repertoires showed no separation between the groups. T cells in controls likely covered a range of maturation stages, whereas leukemic cells were skewed toward terminal effectors, which could potentially limit comparisons between patients and controls.

In this sample, this clone turned up a few times. No cognate antigen has been identified for it. TCRdb attributes to this sequence the protein of a much larger clone, which differs from the DNA translation at residue 13; a read error is likely, and the protein displayed is translated from the DNA. The germline V gene gives CDR1 as TSWWSYY and CDR2 as QGS. V and J are trimmed by 3 bases and 11 bases, and the gene matches miss 17 bases of the junction. From the cysteine up to the phenylalanine, the CDR3 has a length of 17 residues. Only the CDR3 portion is preserved as DNA: 51 bases, with reading frame beginning at the first base. Both library methods used multiplex PCR with primers targeting conserved V and J regions of the TCR genes. After purification and pooling, the amplicons were sequenced on an Illumina MiSeq platform. Turning to the authors' computational methods: V(D)J alignment, clonotype assembly and translation were handled by MiXCR, while functionality assessment and CDR3 repertoire analyses were done with VDJtools. CDR3 was defined according to IMGT, and analyses were limited to productive sequences using functional genes, with ORF genes and pseudogenes excluded. A custom Python script searched for identical amino acid CDR3s of major clonotypes (frequency >=5%) across all patients and controls. Clonotype frequencies in patients versus controls were compared with a one-sided non-parametric Wilcoxon test. TCRdb called clones anew from the public reads via CATT; matching DNA rows were later pooled. The V and J calls and clone size come from TCRdb's table, not from the authors' own analysis. The sample table records approximately 1,200 delta-chain clones; about 1.8% of these occur just once. The ten most abundant clones make up 45% to 60% of the sample.

For both patients and controls, peripheral blood mononuclear cells were isolated, and the genomic DNA from these cells was used for TCR sequencing. The control group, matched to the patients for age and sex, consisted of approximately 23 healthy adult blood donors (approximately 12 males and some 11 females) with a median age of roughly 60 years. The chain employs TRDV1 and TRDJ1; 11 of the junction bases match TRDD3. The clonotype comes from a human donor in good health. Sequenced material: blood. The DNA is TGTGCTCTTGGGGATGACCTTCCCCTACTGGGGGATATTGGGCTCATCTTT. It specifies CALGDDLPLLGDIGLIF.